This TCR beta chain derives from a study of blood T cell repertoires in COVID-19. Study context: Samples representing acute and convalescent COVID-19 were sourced from the United States, Italy and Spain.

Germline V gives CDR1 LNHNV, CDR2 YYDKDF (reference sequence). The CDR3 sequence is 16 residues long. The V and J ends lost 4 bases and 2 bases, in that order; junction bases with no gene match: 7. Methods used by the authors: Amplification from reference gene primers served as the basis for estimated nucleated cell counts. The method was immunoSEQ multiplex PCR; TCRdb's version includes in-frame clones alone and lacks a portion of them. V, J and clone size are those of that table, while D and trimming were read from the DNA. The table records around 65,000 clones, roughly 86% of them present only once.

This clonotype was obtained from a human donor in a cohort sampled during active COVID-19. The chain is built from TRBV15 and TRBJ1-5; TRBD1 matches 8 bases. The source material was peripheral blood. For the CDR3, the DNA is TGTGCCACCAGCAATTACAGGGGGTACGGCAATCAGCCCCAGCATTTT. Residues: CATSNYRGYGNQPQHF.